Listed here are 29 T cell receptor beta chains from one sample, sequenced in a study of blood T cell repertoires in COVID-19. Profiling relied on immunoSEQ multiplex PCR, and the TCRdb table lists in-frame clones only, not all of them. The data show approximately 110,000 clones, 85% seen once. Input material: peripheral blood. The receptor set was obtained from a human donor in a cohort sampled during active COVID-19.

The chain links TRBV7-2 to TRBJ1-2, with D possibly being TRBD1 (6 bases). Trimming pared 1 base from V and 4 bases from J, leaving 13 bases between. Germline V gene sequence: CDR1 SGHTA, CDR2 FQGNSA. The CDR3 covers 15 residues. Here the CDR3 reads CASSLVTGELYGYTF. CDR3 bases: TGTGCCAGCAGCTTAGTGACAGGAGAACTCTATGGCTACACCTTC.

CDR3 in amino acids: CASSPDRGYTGELFF. The CDR3 DNA sequence: TGTGCCAGCAGCCCAGACAGGGGGTATACCGGGGAGCTGTTTTTT. The chain uses TRBV7-3 and TRBJ2-2; TRBD1 aligns across 9 bases. The V gene's germline CDR1 is SGHTA and CDR2 FQGTGA. The CDR3 contains 15 residues. V lost 5 bases and J lost 5; bases outside the gene matches: 6.

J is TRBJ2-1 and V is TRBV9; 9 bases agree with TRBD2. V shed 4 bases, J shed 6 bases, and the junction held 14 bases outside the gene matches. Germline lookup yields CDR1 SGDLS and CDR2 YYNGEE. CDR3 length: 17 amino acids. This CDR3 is CASSPRFLAGGTNEQFF. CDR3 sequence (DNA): TGTGCCAGCAGCCCCCGTTTTTTGGCGGGGGGGACCAATGAGCAGTTCTTC.

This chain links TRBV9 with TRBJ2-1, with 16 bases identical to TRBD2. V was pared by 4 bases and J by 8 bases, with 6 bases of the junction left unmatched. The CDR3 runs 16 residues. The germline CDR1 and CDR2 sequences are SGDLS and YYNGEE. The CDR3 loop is CASSSGTSGGAHEQFF. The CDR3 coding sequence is TGTGCCAGCAGCTCAGGGACTAGCGGGGGGGCGCATGAGCAGTTCTTC.

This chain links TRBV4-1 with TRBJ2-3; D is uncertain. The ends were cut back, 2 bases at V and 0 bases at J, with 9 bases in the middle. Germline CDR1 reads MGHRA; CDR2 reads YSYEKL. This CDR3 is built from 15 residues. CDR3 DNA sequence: TGCGCCAGCAGCCAACTTACCACTAGCACAGATACGCAGTATTTT. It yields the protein CASSQLTTSTDTQYF.

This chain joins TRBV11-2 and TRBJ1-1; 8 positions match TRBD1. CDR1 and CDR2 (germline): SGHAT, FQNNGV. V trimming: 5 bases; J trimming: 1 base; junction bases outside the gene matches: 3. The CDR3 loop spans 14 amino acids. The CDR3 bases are TGTGCCAGCAGCCCAGGGGGCAGGAACACTGAAGCTTTCTTT. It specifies CASSPGGRNTEAFF.

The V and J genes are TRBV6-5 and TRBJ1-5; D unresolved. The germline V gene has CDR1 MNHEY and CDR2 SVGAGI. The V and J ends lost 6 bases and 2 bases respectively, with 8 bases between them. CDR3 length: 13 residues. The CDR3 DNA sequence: TGTGCCAGCAGCACAAACGGCAATCAGCCCCAGCATTTT. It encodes CASSTNGNQPQHF.

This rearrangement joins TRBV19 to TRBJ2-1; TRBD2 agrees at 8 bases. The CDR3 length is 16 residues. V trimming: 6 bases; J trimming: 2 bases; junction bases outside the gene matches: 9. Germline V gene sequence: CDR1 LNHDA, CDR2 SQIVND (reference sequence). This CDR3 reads CASSPNAGGAYNEQFF. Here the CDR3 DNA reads TGTGCCAGTAGCCCTAACGCGGGGGGAGCCTACAATGAGCAGTTCTTC.

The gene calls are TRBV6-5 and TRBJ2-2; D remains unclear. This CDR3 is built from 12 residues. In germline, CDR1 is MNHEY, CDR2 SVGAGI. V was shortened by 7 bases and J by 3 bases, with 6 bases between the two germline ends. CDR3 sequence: CASMSYTGELFF. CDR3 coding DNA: TGTGCCAGCATGTCTTACACCGGGGAGCTGTTTTTT.

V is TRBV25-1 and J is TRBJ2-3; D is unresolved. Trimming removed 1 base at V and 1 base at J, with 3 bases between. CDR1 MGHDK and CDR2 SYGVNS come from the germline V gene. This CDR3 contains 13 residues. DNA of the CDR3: TGTGCCAGCAGTGAATCTGGCACAGATACGCAGTATTTT. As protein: CASSESGTDTQYF.

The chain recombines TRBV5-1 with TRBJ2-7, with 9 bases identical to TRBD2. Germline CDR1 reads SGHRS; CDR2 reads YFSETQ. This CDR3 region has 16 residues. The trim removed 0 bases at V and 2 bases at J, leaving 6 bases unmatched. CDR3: CASSLGAGGLPYEQYF. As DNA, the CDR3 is TGCGCCAGCAGCTTGGGGGCGGGGGGGCTCCCCTACGAGCAGTACTTC. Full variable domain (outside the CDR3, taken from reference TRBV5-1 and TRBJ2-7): KAGVTQTPRYLIKTRGQQVTLSCSPISGHRSVSWYQQTPGQGLQFLFEYFSETQRNKGNFPGRFSGRQFSNSRSEMNVSTLELGDSALYLCASSLGAGGLPYEQYFGPGTRLTVT.

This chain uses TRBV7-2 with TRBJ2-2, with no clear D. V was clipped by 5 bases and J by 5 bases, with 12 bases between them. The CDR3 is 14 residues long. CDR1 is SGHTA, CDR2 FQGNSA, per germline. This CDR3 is CASSPVLTTGELFF. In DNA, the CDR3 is TGTGCCAGCAGCCCCGTACTTACGACCGGGGAGCTGTTTTTT.

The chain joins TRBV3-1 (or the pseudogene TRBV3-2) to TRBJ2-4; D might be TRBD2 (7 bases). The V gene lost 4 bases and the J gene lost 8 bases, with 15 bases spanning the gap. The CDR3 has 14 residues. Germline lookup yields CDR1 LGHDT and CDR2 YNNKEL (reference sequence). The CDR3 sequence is CASSRGRGQYIQYF. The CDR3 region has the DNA TGTGCCAGCAGCCGGGGGCGGGGGCAATACATTCAGTACTTC.

For the CDR3, the DNA is TGTGCCAGCTCATCGTCCGGGACTAGCCTAGAGACCCAGTACTTC. Translation: CASSSSGTSLETQYF. The rearrangement joins TRBV18 to TRBJ2-5, with 9 bases lining up with TRBD2. V shed 5 bases and J 4 bases; nucleotides not matched to a gene: 8. Per germline, CDR1 KGHSH and CDR2 LQKENI. The CDR3 consists of 15 residues.

The CDR3 protein is CAGSWRRGTPDNEQFF. The CDR3 coding sequence is TGTGCCGGCTCATGGCGACGGGGAACCCCGGACAATGAGCAGTTCTTC. J is TRBJ2-1 and V is TRBV2; D perhaps matches TRBD2 (5 bases). CDR3 size: 16 residues. Germline CDR1 reads SNHLY; CDR2 reads FYNNEI. The V gene lost 11 bases and the J gene lost 5 bases, with 25 bases spanning the gap. Together with reference TRBV2 and TRBJ2-1, the CDR3 gives the full variable domain: EPEVTQTPSHQVTQMGQEVILRCVPISNHLYFYWYRQILGQKVEFLVSFYNNEISEKSEIFDDQFSVERPDGSNFTLKIRSTKLEDSAMYFCAGSWRRGTPDNEQFFGPGTRLTVL.

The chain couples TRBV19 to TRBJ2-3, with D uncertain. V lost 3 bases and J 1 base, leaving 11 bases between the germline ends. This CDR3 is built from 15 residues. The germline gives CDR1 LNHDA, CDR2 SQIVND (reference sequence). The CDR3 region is CASSMRLPGTDTQYF. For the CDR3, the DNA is TGTGCCAGTAGTATGCGGCTACCCGGCACAGATACGCAGTATTTT.

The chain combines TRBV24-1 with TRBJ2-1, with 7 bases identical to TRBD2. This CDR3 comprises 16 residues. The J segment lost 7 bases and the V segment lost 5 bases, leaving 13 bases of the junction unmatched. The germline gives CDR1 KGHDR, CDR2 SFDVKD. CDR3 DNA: TGTGCCACCAGTGGGCCCGGGACTAACCTCAATAATGAGCAGTTCTTC. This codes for CATSGPGTNLNNEQFF.

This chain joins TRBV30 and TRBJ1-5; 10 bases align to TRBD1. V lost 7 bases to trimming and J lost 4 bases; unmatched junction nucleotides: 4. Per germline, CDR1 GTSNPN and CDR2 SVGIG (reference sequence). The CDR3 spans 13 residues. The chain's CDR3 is CAYRDRGNQPQHF. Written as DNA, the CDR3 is TGTGCCTACCGGGACAGGGGAAATCAGCCCCAGCATTTT.

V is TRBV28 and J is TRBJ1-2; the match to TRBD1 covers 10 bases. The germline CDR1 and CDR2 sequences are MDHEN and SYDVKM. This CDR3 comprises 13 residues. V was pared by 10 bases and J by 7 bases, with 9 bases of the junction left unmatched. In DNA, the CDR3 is TGTGCCATAGAGACAGGGGGCATCGGTGGCTACACCTTC. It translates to CAIETGGIGGYTF.

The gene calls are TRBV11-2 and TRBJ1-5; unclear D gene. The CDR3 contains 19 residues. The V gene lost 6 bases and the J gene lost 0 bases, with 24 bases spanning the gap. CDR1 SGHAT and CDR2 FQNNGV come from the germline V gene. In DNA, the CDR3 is TGTGCCAGCAGTCTCCCCGGATCCCCCCGGGGATTTAGCAATCAGCCCCAGCATTTT. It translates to CASSLPGSPRGFSNQPQHF.

The CDR3 DNA is TGTGCCAGTAGTAACCGGGATGTTGGCAATCAGCCCCAGCATTTT. This encodes CASSNRDVGNQPQHF. The chain joins TRBV19 to TRBJ1-5; D uncertain. V was cut by 4 bases and J by 2 bases, with 12 bases left in between. CDR1 is LNHDA, CDR2 SQIVND, per germline (reference sequence). This CDR3 has 15 amino acids.

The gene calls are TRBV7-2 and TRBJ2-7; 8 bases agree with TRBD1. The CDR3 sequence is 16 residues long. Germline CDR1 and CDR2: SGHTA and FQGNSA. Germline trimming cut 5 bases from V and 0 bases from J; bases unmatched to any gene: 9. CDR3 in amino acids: CASSAHPGQVSYEQYF. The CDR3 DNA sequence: TGTGCCAGCAGCGCACACCCGGGACAGGTCTCCTACGAGCAGTACTTC.

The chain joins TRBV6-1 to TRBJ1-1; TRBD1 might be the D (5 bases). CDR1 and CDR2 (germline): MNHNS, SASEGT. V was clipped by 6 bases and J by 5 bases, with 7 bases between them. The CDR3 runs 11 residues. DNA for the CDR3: TGTGCCAGCAGCCGACAGACTGAAGCTTTCTTT. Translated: CASSRQTEAFF.

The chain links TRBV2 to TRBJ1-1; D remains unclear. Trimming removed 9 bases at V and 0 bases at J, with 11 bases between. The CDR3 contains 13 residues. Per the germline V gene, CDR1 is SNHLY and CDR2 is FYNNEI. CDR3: CARQLRVNTEAFF. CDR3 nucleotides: TGTGCCAGGCAACTTCGAGTGAACACTGAAGCTTTCTTT.

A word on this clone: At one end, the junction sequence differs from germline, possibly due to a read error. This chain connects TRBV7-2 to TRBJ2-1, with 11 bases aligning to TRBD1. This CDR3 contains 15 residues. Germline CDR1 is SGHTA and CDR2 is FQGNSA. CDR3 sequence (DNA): TGTGCCAGCAACCTCGGACAGGGGGCCTACACTGAGCAGTTCTTC. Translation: CASNLGQGAYTEQFF.

The CDR3 nucleotides read TGCGCCAGCAGGGGAGATAGCAATCAGCCCCAGCATTTT. Translation gives CASRGDSNQPQHF. The chain has TRBV10-2 and TRBJ1-5; D is ambiguous. The CDR3 totals 13 residues. Germline CDR1 reads WSHSY; CDR2 reads SAAADI. V lost 6 bases to trimming and J lost 0 bases, with 6 bases between them.

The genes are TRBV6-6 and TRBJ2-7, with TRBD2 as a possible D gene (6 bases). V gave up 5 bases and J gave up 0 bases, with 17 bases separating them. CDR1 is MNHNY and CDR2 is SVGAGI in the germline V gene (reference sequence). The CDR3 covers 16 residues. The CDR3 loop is CASSRQSGSSSYEQYF. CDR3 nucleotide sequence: TGTGCCAGCAGTCGTCAAAGCGGGTCTAGCTCCTACGAGCAGTACTTC.

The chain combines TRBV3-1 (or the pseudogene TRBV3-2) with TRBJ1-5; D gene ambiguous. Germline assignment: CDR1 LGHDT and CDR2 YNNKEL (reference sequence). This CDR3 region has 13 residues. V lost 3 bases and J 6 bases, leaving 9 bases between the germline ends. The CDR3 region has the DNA TGTGCCAGCAGCCAGAGGGTTAGTCAGCCCCAGCATTTT. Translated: CASSQRVSQPQHF.

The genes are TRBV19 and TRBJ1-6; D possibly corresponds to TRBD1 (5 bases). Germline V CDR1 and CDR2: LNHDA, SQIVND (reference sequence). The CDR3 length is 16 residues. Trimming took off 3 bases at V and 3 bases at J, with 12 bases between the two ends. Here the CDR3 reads CASSIRGGDYNSPLHF. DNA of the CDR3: TGTGCCAGTAGTATCCGAGGAGGGGACTATAATTCACCCCTCCACTTT.